These T cell receptor beta chains were read from a single sample in a study of blood T cells in healthy people across ages. TCRdb analysed the 5' RACE reads with MiXCR anew, one entry per CDR3 protein. This table holds about 640,000 distinct CDR3 sequences, under 70% found once. The sample consisted of blood. The origin of the receptors is a man aged 60 to 75 in good health. CDR3s include the opening cysteine and the closing phenylalanine or tryptophan. A D gene is named only where the DNA matches it firmly. Only part of the rows carry a size: once, few, many, or a class if the clone is expanded.

CDR3aa: CASSGRQNIQYF; CDR3nt: TGCGCCAGCAGTGGGAGACAAAACATTCAGTACTTC; v_gene: TRBV10-2; j_gene: TRBJ2-4; d_gene: -; abundance: many
CDR3aa: CASSHGTHSTDTQYF; CDR3nt: TGTGCCAGCAGCCACGGGACTCATAGCACAGATACGCAGTATTTT; v_gene: TRBV14; j_gene: TRBJ2-3; d_gene: -; abundance: -
CDR3aa: CASSLEQGALDYGYTF; CDR3nt: TGTGCCAGCAGCTTAGAGCAGGGGGCGTTGGACTATGGCTACACCTTC; v_gene: TRBV7-2; j_gene: TRBJ1-2; d_gene: TRBD1; abundance: once
CDR3aa: CASSTPPDRGGEQYF; CDR3nt: TGTGCCAGCAGCACGCCTCCCGACAGGGGAGGCGAGCAGTACTTC; v_gene: TRBV21-1; j_gene: TRBJ2-7; d_gene: -; abundance: -
CDR3aa: CSVGDPSTDTQYF; CDR3nt: TGCAGTGTGGGGGACCCTAGCACAGATACGCAGTATTTT; v_gene: TRBV20-1; j_gene: TRBJ2-3; d_gene: -; abundance: -
CDR3aa: CASSEQAGLGTQYF; CDR3nt: TGTGCCAGCAGTGAACAGGCAGGCCTAGGGACCCAGTACTTC; v_gene: TRBV6-1; j_gene: TRBJ2-5; d_gene: -; abundance: -
CDR3aa: CSARDPTGRLGNYEQYF; CDR3nt: TGCAGTGCTAGAGACCCGACAGGCCGGCTTGGAAACTACGAGCAGTACTTC; v_gene: TRBV20-1; j_gene: TRBJ2-7; d_gene: -; abundance: -
CDR3aa: CASSLGPDMNTEAFF; CDR3nt: TGTGCCAGCAGCTTAGGTCCGGATATGAACACTGAAGCTTTCTTT; v_gene: TRBV13; j_gene: TRBJ1-1; d_gene: -; abundance: -
CDR3aa: CSVSGRYQETQYF; CDR3nt: TGCAGCGTCTCAGGCAGGTATCAAGAGACCCAGTACTTC; v_gene: TRBV29-1; j_gene: TRBJ2-5; d_gene: -; abundance: few
CDR3aa: CTSSRLADFYNEQFF; CDR3nt: TGTACCAGCAGCCGGCTAGCGGACTTCTACAATGAGCAGTTCTTC; v_gene: TRBV7-9; j_gene: TRBJ2-1; d_gene: TRBD2; abundance: once